Sequencing of this T cell receptor (beta chain) was carried out in a study of blood T cell repertoires in COVID-19. The wider study: The United States, Italy and Spain provided the acute and convalescent COVID-19 samples. PBMCs, B-cell-depleted T cells, or T cells were the source of the cDNA or gDNA that made up the material.

The authors' processing: It was from reference gene primer amplification that nucleated cell counts were estimated. Sequencing was performed with immunoSEQ multiplex PCR; in TCRdb, only in-frame clones are kept and a portion is missing. Clone size and V and J calls were adopted from that table, with D and trimming inferred from the DNA. This table has some 250,000 clones, around 90% appearing once. CDR1 and CDR2 (germline): MDHEN, SYDVKM. V was shortened by 5 bases and J by 5 bases, with 19 bases between the two germline ends. The CDR3 contains 16 residues. The receptor was isolated from a human donor in a cohort sampled during active COVID-19. The sequenced sample consisted of peripheral blood. The V gene is TRBV28, the J gene TRBJ2-1, with a possible D match to TRBD1 (6 bases). The CDR3 sequence is CASSPSAGAKDNEQFF. The CDR3 nucleotides read TGTGCCAGCAGTCCGTCCGCAGGGGCCAAGGACAATGAGCAGTTCTTC.